The 7 T cell receptor beta chains below all came from one sample that was sequenced in a study of OX40 agonist ivuxolimab in advanced cancers. The repertoire was sequenced with immunoSEQ multiplex PCR; TCRdb's copy has only in-frame clones and lacks some. Of roughly 60,000 clones in the sample, about 90% are singletons; the top ten hold 1.5% to 2%. The sample here was CD4+ or CD8+ T cells sorted from blood, taken in a trial of the OX40 agonist ivuxolimab. The receptors stem from an adult with an advanced solid tumor such as melanoma, head and neck, liver or kidney cancer.

This clone was seen only once. The chain employs TRBV2 and TRBJ2-3, with D uncertain. Trimming cost V 8 bases and J 0 bases, with 12 bases left between them. The CDR3 has 14 residues. Germline CDR1 SNHLY, CDR2 FYNNEI. CDR3 DNA: TGTGCCAGCCGGAACCCCCCGAGCACAGATACGCAGTATTTT. Its protein is CASRNPPSTDTQYF.

This clone was observed a few times. The chain combines TRBV10-2 with TRBJ1-6; unclear D gene. Germline CDR1 is WSHSY and CDR2 is SAAADI. The CDR3 extends over 13 amino acids. The V end was cut by 7 bases, the J end by 5 bases, with 9 bases between. CDR3 sequence reads: CASTYGNNSPLHF. CDR3 bases: TGCGCCAGCACTTACGGCAATAATTCACCCCTCCACTTT.

The chain couples TRBV7-9 to TRBJ2-1; D not certain. CDR1 and CDR2 from the germline V gene are SEHNR and FQNEAQ (reference sequence). The CDR3 length is 16 residues. V shed 1 base and J shed 6 bases, with 16 bases lying between them. The CDR3 sequence is CASSLGPNGAFNEQFF. In DNA form, the CDR3 reads TGTGCCAGCAGCTTAGGGCCTAACGGCGCGTTCAATGAGCAGTTCTTC.

V and J are TRBV7-8 and TRBJ2-3, with D possibly being TRBD1 (6 bases). This CDR3 comprises 15 residues. V lost 5 bases and J 0 bases, leaving 12 bases between the germline ends. Per germline, CDR1 SGHVS and CDR2 FQNEAQ. The CDR3 protein is CASSRRQASTDTQYF. CDR3 in DNA: TGTGCCAGCAGCCGTCGACAGGCAAGCACAGATACGCAGTATTTT. Looking up the rest from reference TRBV7-8 and TRBJ2-3 gives the full variable domain: GAGVSQSPRYKVAKRGQDVALRCDPISGHVSLFWYQQALGQGPEFLTYFQNEAQLDKSGLPSDRFFAERPEGSVSTLKIQRTQQEDSAVYLCASSRRQASTDTQYFGPGTRLTVL.

This clone has just one count. The J gene is TRBJ2-5, the V gene TRBV6-5; 7 positions agree with TRBD1. The CDR3 runs 16 residues. Per germline, CDR1 MNHEY and CDR2 SVGAGI. V trimming: 0 bases; J trimming: 3 bases; junction bases outside the gene matches: 7. CDR3 bases: TGTGCCAGCAGTTACTCCTGGACAGGATGGGAAGAGACCCAGTACTTC. Encoded protein: CASSYSWTGWEETQYF.

The chain is built from TRBV7-3 and TRBJ1-1, with a weak D call TRBD1 (5 bases). The V and J ends lost 3 bases and 2 bases respectively, with 7 bases between them. The V gene's germline CDR1 is SGHTA and CDR2 FQGTGA. The CDR3 runs to 13 residues. CDR3 sequence (DNA): TGTGCCAGCAGCTTCCAGGGTAACACTGAAGCTTTCTTT. This codes for CASSFQGNTEAFF.

This chain uses TRBV19 with TRBJ2-3; 10 nucleotides align to TRBD1. The CDR3 is made up of 14 amino acids. The germline gives CDR1 LNHDA, CDR2 SQIVND (reference sequence). V was clipped by 4 bases and J by 4 bases; unmatched bases: 2. The CDR3: CASSTGTGADTQYF. DNA for the CDR3: TGTGCCAGTAGTACCGGGACAGGGGCAGATACGCAGTATTTT.